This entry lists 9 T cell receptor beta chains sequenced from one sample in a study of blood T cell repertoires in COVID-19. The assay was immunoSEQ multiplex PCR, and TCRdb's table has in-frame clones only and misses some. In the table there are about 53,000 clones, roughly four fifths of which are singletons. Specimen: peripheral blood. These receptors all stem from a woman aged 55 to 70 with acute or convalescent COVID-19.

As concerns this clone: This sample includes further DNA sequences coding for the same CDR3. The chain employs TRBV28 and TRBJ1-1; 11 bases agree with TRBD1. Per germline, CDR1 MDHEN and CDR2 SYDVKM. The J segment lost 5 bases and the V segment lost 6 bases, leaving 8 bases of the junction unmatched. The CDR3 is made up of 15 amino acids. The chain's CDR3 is CASSSAGTGGTEAFF. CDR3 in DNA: TGTGCCAGCAGCTCCGCCGGGACAGGGGGGACTGAAGCTTTCTTT.

CDR3 coding DNA: TGTGCCAGCAGCGTAGCTCAGACTAGCGGGACTCTTTACAATGAGCAGTTCTTC. Encoded protein: CASSVAQTSGTLYNEQFF. The rearrangement joins TRBV9 to TRBJ2-1; 11 bases align to TRBD2. Trimming cost V 0 bases and J 4 bases; bases outside gene matches: 9. The CDR3 length is 18 residues. Per germline, CDR1 SGDLS and CDR2 YYNGEE. The entire variable domain, with the rest obtained from reference TRBV9 and TRBJ2-1, is as follows: DSGVTQTPKHLITATGQRVTLRCSPRSGDLSVYWYQQSLDQGLQFLIQYYNGEERAKGNILERFSAQQFPDLHSELNLSSLELGDSALYFCASSVAQTSGTLYNEQFFGPGTRLTVL.

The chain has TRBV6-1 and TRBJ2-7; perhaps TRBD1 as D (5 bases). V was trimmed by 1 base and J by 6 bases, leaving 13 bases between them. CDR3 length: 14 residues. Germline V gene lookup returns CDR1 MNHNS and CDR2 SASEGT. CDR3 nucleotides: TGTGCCAGCAGTGAAGAGGTAGGGGTGCGCGAGCAGTACTTC. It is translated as CASSEEVGVREQYF.

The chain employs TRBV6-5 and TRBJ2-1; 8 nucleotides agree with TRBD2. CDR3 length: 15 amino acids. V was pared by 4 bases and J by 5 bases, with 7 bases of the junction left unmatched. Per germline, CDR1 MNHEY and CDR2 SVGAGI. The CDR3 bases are TGTGCCAGCAGTTTCAGCGGGAGCTGGGACAATGAGCAGTTCTTC. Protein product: CASSFSGSWDNEQFF.

This chain's CDR3 is CAISEVVGGMSYTF. As DNA, the CDR3 is TGTGCCATCAGTGAGGTTGTCGGGGGTATGAGCTACACCTTC. The chain couples TRBV10-3 to TRBJ1-2; possible D gene TRBD1, 5 bases. Trimming stripped 2 bases from V and 9 bases from J, with 16 bases between. Germline-derived CDR1 and CDR2 are ENHRY and SYGVKD. The CDR3 runs 14 residues.

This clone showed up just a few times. CDR3 residues: CASSPSGNTIYF. CDR3 sequence (DNA): TGTGCCAGCAGCCCATCTGGAAACACCATATATTTT. This chain links TRBV14 with TRBJ1-3; no firm D call. There are 12 residues in the CDR3. Trimming pared 4 bases from V and 1 base from J, leaving 2 bases between. Germline lookup yields CDR1 SGHDN and CDR2 FVKESK.

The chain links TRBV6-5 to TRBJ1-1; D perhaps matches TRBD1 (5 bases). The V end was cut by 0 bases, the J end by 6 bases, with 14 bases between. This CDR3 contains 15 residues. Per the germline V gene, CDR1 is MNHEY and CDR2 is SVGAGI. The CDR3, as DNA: TGTGCCAGCAGTTACTCGAGATTTCAGACAGCTGAAGCTTTCTTT. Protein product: CASSYSRFQTAEAFF.

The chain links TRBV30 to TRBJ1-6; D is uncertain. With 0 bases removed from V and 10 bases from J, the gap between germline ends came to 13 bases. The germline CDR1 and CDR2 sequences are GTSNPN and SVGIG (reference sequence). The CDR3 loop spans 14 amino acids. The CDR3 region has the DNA TGTGCCTGGAGTGTAGAGGGAGCGCGGTCACCCCTCCACTTT. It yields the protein CAWSVEGARSPLHF. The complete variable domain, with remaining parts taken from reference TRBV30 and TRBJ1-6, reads SQTIHQWPATLVQPVGSPLSLECTVEGTSNPNLYWYRQAAGRGLQLLFYSVGIGQISSEVPQNLSASRPQDRQFILSSKKLLLSDSGFYLCAWSVEGARSPLHFGNGTRLTVT.

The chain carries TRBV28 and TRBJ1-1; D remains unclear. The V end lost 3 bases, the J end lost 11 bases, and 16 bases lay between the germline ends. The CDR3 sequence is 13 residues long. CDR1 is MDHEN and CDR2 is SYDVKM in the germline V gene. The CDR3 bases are TGTGCCAGCAGTTTTCTAGGTTTCAGTAGCGCTTTCTTT. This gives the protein CASSFLGFSSAFF.